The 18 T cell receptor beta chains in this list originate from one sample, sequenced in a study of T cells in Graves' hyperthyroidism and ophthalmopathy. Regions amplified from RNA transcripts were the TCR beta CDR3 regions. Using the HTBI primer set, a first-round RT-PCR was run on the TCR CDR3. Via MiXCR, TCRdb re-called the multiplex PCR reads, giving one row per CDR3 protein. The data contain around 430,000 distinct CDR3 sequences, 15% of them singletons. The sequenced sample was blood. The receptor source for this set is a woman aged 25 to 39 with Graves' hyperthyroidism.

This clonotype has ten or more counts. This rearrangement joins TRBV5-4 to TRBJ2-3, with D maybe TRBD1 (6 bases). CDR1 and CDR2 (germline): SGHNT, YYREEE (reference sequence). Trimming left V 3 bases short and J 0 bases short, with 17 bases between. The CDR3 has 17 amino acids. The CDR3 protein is CASSWRTGTRSTDTQYF. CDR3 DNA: TGTGCCAGCAGCTGGAGGACCGGGACACGAAGCACAGATACGCAGTATTTT.

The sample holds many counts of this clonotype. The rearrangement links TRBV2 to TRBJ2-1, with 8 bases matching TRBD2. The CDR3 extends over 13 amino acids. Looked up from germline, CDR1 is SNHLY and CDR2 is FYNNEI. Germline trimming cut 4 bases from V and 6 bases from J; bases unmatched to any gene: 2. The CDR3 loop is CASSAGGVNEQFF. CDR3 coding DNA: TGTGCCAGCAGTGCCGGGGGGGTCAATGAGCAGTTCTTC.

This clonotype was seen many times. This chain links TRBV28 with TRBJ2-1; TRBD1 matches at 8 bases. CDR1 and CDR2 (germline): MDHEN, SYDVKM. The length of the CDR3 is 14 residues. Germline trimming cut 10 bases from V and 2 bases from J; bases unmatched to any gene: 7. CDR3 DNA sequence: TGTGCCACCGACCGGGACAGGCCCTACAATGAGCAGTTCTTC. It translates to CATDRDRPYNEQFF.

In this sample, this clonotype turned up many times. The CDR3 loop reads CASSYSQTYEQYF. As DNA, the CDR3 is TGTGCCAGCAGTTACTCTCAGACCTACGAGCAGTACTTC. This rearrangement joins TRBV6-2 or TRBV6-3 to TRBJ2-7; D gene uncertain. Germline CDR1 is MNHEY and CDR2 is SVGEGT. CDR3 length: 13 amino acids. The V gene lost 0 bases and the J gene lost 2 bases, with 5 bases spanning the gap.

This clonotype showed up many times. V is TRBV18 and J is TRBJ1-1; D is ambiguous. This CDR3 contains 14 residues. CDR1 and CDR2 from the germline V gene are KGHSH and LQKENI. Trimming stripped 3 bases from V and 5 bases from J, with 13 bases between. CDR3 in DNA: TGTGCCAGCTCACCTGGGAGAGTGAGGACTGAAGCTTTCTTT. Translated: CASSPGRVRTEAFF.

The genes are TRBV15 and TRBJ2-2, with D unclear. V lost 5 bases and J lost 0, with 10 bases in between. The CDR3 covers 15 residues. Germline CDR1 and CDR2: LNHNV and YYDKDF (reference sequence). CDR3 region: CATSFRVANTGELFF. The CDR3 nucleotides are TGTGCCACCAGCTTCCGGGTCGCGAACACCGGGGAGCTGTTTTTT. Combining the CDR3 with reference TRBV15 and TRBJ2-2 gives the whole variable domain DAMVIQNPRYQVTQFGKPVTLSCSQTLNHNVMYWYQQKSSQAPKLLFHYYDKDFNNEADTPDNFQSRRPNTSFCFLDIRSPGLGDTAMYLCATSFRVANTGELFFGEGSRLTVL.

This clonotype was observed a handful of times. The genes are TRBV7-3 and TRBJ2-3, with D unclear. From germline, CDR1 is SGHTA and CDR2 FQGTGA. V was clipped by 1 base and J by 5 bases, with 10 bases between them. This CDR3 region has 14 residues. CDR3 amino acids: CASSLSPVVDTQYF. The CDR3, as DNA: TGTGCCAGCAGCTTAAGTCCGGTGGTAGATACGCAGTATTTT.

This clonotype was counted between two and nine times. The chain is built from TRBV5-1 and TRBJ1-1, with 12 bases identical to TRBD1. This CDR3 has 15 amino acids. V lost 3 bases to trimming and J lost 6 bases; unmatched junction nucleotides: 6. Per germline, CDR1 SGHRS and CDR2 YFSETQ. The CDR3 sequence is CASSYGTGGLAEAFF. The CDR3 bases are TGCGCCAGCAGCTACGGGACAGGGGGCCTGGCTGAAGCTTTCTTT. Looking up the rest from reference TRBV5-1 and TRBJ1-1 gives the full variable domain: KAGVTQTPRYLIKTRGQQVTLSCSPISGHRSVSWYQQTPGQGLQFLFEYFSETQRNKGNFPGRFSGRQFSNSRSEMNVSTLELGDSALYLCASSYGTGGLAEAFFGQGTRLTVV.

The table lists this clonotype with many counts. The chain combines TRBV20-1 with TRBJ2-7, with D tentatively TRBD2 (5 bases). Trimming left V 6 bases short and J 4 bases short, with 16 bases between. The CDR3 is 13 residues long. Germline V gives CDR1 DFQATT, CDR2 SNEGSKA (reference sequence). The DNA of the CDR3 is TGCAGTGCCCCAAGGAGGAAGGGTTACGAGCAGTACTTC. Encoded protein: CSAPRRKGYEQYF.

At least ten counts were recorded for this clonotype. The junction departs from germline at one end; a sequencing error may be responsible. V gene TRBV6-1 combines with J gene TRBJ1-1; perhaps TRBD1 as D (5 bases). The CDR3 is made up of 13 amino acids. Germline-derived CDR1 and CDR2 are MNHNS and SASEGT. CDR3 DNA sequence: TGTGCCAGCAGTAAAGCAGGGAGCACTGAAGCTTTCTTT. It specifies CASSKAGSTEAFF.

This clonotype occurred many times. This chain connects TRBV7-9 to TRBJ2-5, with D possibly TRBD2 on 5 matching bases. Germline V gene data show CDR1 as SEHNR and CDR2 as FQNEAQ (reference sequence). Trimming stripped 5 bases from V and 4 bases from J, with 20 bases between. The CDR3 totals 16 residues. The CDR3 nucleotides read TGTGCCAGCAGCCCGTTTCTGGGCGGAGGAGGAGAGACCCAGTACTTC. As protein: CASSPFLGGGGETQYF.

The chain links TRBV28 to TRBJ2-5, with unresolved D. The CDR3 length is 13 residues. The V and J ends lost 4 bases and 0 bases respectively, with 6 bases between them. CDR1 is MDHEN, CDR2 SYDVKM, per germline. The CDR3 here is CASSYVNQETQYF. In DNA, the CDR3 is TGTGCCAGCAGTTACGTCAACCAAGAGACCCAGTACTTC.

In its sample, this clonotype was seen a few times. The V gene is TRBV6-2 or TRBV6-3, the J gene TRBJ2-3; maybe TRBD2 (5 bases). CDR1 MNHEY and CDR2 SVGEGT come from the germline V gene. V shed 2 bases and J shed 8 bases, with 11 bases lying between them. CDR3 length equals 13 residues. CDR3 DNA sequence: TGTGCCAGCAGTTACGCGGGCTACCCTACGCAGTATTTT. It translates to CASSYAGYPTQYF.

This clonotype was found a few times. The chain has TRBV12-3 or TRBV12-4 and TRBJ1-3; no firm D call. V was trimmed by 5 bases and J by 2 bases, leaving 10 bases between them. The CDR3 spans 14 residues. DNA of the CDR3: TGTGCCAGCAGTGCACAGCAGGCTGGAAACACCATATATTTT. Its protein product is CASSAQQAGNTIYF.

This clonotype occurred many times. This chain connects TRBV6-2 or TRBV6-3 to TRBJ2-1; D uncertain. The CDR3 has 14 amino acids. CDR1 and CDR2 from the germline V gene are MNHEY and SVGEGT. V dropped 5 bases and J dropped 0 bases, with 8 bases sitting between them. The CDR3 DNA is TGTGCCAGCAGTCCAGGATTCTCCTACAATGAGCAGTTCTTC. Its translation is CASSPGFSYNEQFF.

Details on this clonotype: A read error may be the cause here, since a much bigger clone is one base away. CDR3 region: CASSLQGRYEQFF. In DNA form, the CDR3 reads TGTGCCAGCAGTTTACAGGGCCGCTACGAGCAGTTCTTC. This chain uses TRBV27 with TRBJ2-1; the D gene is possibly TRBD1 (5 bases). CDR1 and CDR2 (germline): MNHEY, SMNVEV (reference sequence). V was shortened by 2 bases and J by 10 bases, with 12 bases between the two germline ends. The CDR3 runs to 13 residues.

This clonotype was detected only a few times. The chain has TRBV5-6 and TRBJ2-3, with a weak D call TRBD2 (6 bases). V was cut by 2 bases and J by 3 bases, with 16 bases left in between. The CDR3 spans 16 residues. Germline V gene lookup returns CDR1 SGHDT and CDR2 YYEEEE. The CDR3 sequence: CASSLSPGGETDTQYF. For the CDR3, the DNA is TGTGCCAGCAGCTTAAGCCCAGGAGGGGAGACAGATACGCAGTATTTT.

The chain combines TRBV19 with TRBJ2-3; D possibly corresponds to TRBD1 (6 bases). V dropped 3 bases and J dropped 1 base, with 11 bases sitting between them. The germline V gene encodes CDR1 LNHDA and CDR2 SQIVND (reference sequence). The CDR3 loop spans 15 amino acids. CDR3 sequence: CASSIAGVGTDTQYF. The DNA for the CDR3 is TGTGCCAGTAGTATCGCAGGGGTTGGCACAGATACGCAGTATTTT.